Listed here are 8 T cell receptor beta chains from one sample, sequenced in a study of cytomegalovirus exposure and HLA in healthy donors. Primers included in the PCR were 60 Vbeta and 13 Jbeta primers. TCRdb keeps only in-frame clones here, not all; method: immunoSEQ multiplex PCR. This sample has 95,000 to 100,000 clones; around 69% occur once, and the top ten carry about 20%. Sequenced sample: PBMCs. These receptors came from an older woman in good health and CMV-seropositive.

The rearrangement links TRBV27 to TRBJ2-7, with 10 bases matching TRBD1. Germline CDR1 and CDR2: MNHEY and SMNVEV (reference sequence). Trimming took 4 bases from V and 6 from J; bases not matched to a gene: 9. The CDR3 has 15 amino acids. The CDR3, as DNA: TGTGCCAGCAGTTCTCCCGGGACAGGGGAGGGCGAGCAGTACTTC. Protein product: CASSSPGTGEGEQYF.

The chain has TRBV7-8 and TRBJ2-5; possible D gene TRBD1, 6 bases. This CDR3 has 15 amino acids. Germline CDR1 reads SGHVS; CDR2 reads FQNEAQ. The V end was cut by 1 base, the J end by 9 bases, with 18 bases between. CDR3 DNA: TGTGCCAGCAGCTTAGGGGCTCGGGACAAGACGGCCCAGTACTTC. Residues: CASSLGARDKTAQYF.

This clone occurred once. This chain joins TRBV6-1 and TRBJ1-5; no clear D gene. CDR1 and CDR2 from the germline V gene are MNHNS and SASEGT. The CDR3 contains 15 residues. The V end lost 3 bases, the J end lost 0 bases, and 9 bases lay between the germline ends. The CDR3 sequence: CASSEYGNSNQPQHF. In DNA, the CDR3 is TGTGCCAGCAGTGAGTACGGGAATAGCAATCAGCCCCAGCATTTT.

This sequence joins TRBV10-3 and TRBJ1-2; D is ambiguous. Trimming left V 2 bases short and J 6 bases short, with 10 bases between. The CDR3 spans 13 residues. The V gene's germline CDR1 is ENHRY and CDR2 SYGVKD. This chain's CDR3 is CAISEPSRDGYTF. The CDR3 DNA is TGTGCCATCAGTGAGCCCTCACGGGATGGCTACACCTTC.

The genes are TRBV5-5 and TRBJ2-7; TRBD2 aligns across 13 bases. J gave up 5 bases and V 0 bases, and 8 bases lay outside the gene matches. The CDR3 consists of 17 residues. CDR1 is SGHKS and CDR2 is YYEKEE in the germline V gene (reference sequence). The CDR3 DNA reads TGTGCCAGCAGCTTGGCCGTAAGACTAGCGGGAGGCCACGAGCAGTACTTC. It yields the protein CASSLAVRLAGGHEQYF. Looking up the rest from reference TRBV5-5 and TRBJ2-7 gives the full variable domain: DAGVTQSPTHLIKTRGQQVTLRCSPISGHKSVSWYQQVLGQGPQFIFQYYEKEERGRGNFPDRFSARQFPNYSSELNVNALLLGDSALYLCASSLAVRLAGGHEQYFGPGTRLTVT.

The chain recombines TRBV30 with TRBJ2-5; D perhaps matches TRBD2 (6 bases). The J call is in doubt because the DNA end fits TRBJ2-7 better. Looked up from germline, CDR1 is GTSNPN and CDR2 is SVGIG (reference sequence). The CDR3 has 15 residues. CDR3 bases: TGTGCCTGGAGTCCCAGCGGGTCCACCTCCTACGAGCAGTACTTC. As protein: CAWSPSGSTSYEQYF.

The sample holds a few counts of this clone. V gene TRBV7-9 combines with J gene TRBJ1-3; the D is unclear. Germline-derived CDR1 and CDR2 are SEHNR and FQNEAQ (reference sequence). The length of the CDR3 is 15 residues. Between the trimmed V and J ends, which lost 5 bases and 4 bases, there was a span of 15 bases. The CDR3 DNA is TGTGCCAGCAGCCTTCCTGTCTCTGAGGGAAACACCATATATTTT. Translation gives CASSLPVSEGNTIYF.

The genes are TRBV5-8 and TRBJ2-7; D is unresolved. The CDR3 consists of 14 residues. Trimming pared 0 bases from V and 0 bases from J, leaving 7 bases between. The V gene's germline CDR1 is SGHTS and CDR2 YDEGEE. The CDR3 is CASSLDASSYEQYF. The DNA of the CDR3 is TGTGCCAGCAGCTTGGATGCCAGCTCCTACGAGCAGTACTTC. Full variable domain (outside the CDR3, taken from reference TRBV5-8 and TRBJ2-7): EAGVTQSPTHLIKTRGQQATLRCSPISGHTSVYWYQQALGLGLQFLLWYDEGEERNRGNFPPRFSGRQFPNYSSELNVNALELEDSALYLCASSLDASSYEQYFGPGTRLTVT.